This TCR beta chain originates from a study of control samples from healthy donors and cancer patients. Sequenced by immunoSEQ multiplex PCR; TCRdb stores in-frame clones only, minus some. In the table there are over 110,000 clones, about nine tenths of which are singletons. The specimen was blood. This clonotype was sampled from a woman aged 25 to 39 in good health.

CDR3 residues: CASSPDRGGEQYF. Here the CDR3 DNA reads TGTGCCAGCAGCCCGGACAGGGGAGGCGAGCAGTACTTC. The J gene is TRBJ2-7, the V gene TRBV4-2; TRBD1 matches at 9 bases. The CDR3 consists of 13 residues. Germline V gene sequence: CDR1 LGHNA, CDR2 YNFKEQ. The V and J ends lost 4 bases and 6 bases, in that order; junction bases with no gene match: 4.